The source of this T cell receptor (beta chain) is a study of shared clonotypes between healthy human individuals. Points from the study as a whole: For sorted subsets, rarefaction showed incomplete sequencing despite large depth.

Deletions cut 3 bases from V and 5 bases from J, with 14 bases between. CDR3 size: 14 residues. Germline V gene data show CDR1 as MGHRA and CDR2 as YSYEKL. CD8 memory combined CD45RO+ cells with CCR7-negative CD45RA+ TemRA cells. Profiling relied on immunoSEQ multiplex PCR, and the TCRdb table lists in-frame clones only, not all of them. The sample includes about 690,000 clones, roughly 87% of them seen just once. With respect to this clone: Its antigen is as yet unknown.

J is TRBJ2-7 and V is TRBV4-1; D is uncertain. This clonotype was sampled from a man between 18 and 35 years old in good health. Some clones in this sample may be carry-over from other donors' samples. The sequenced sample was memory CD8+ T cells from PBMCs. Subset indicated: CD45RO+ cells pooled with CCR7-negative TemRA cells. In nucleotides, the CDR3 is TGCGCCAGCAGCCAGGGCAGGCTCTTCGACGAGCAGTACTTC. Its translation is CASSQGRLFDEQYF.